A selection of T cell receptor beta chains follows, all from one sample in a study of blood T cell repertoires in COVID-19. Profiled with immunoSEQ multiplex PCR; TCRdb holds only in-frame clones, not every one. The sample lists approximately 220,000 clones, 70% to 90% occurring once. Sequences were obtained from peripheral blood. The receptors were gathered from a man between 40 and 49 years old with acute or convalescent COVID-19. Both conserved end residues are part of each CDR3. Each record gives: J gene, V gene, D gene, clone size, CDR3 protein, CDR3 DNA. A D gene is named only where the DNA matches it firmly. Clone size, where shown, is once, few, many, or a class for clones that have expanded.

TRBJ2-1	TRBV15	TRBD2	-	CATSSGLADNEQFF	TGTGCCACCAGCAGTGGACTAGCGGACAATGAGCAGTTCTTC
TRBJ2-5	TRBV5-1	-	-	CASSSQTGTQETQYF	TGCGCCAGCAGCTCCCAAACAGGGACCCAAGAGACCCAGTACTTC
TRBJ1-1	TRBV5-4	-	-	CASSPVGAEAFF	TGTGCCAGCAGCCCGGTAGGGGCTGAAGCTTTCTTT
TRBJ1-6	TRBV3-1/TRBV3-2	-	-	CASSSPGRIDLSPLHF	TGTGCCAGCAGTAGTCCAGGCAGGATAGATCTGTCACCCCTCCACTTT
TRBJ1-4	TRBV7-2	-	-	CASSWPERVGEKLFF	TGTGCCAGCAGCTGGCCGGAGAGGGTTGGTGAAAAACTGTTTTTT
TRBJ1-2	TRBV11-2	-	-	CASSLNGPKLGYTF	TGTGCCAGCAGCTTAAACGGTCCTAAGTTAGGCTACACCTTC
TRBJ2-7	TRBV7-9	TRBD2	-	CASSLNAGLAGDHEQYF	TGTGCCAGCAGCTTAAATGCGGGTCTAGCGGGGGACCACGAGCAGTACTTC
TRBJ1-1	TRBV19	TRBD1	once	CASRTLQGTEAFF	TGTGCCAGCAGGACCCTACAGGGGACTGAAGCTTTCTTT
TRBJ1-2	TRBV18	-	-	CASSPFSAGDYGYTF	TGTGCCAGCTCACCCTTTTCCGCAGGGGATTATGGCTACACCTTC
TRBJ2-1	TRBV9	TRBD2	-	CASSPGTSGGDEQFF	TGTGCCAGCAGCCCAGGGACTAGCGGGGGAGATGAGCAGTTCTTC
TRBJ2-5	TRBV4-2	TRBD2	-	CASSQELAGQETQYF	TGTGCCAGCAGCCAGGAACTAGCGGGCCAAGAGACCCAGTACTTC
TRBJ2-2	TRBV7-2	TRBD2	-	CLGAGGPNTGELFF	TGCCTAGGAGCGGGAGGCCCTAACACCGGGGAGCTGTTTTTT
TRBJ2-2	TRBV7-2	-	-	CASSPRQGRAGELFF	TGTGCCAGCAGCCCCCGACAGGGGAGGGCCGGGGAGCTGTTTTTT
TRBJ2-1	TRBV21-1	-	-	CASSKVVSAGENNEQFF	TGTGCCAGCAGCAAAGTTGTTTCTGCAGGGGAGAACAATGAGCAGTTCTTC
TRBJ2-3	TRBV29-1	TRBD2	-	CSAGRGTDTQYF	TGCAGCGCCGGGAGGGGCACAGATACGCAGTATTTT
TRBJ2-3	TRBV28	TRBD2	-	CASWGLDPTSTDTQYF	TGTGCCAGCTGGGGACTAGACCCCACTAGCACAGATACGCAGTATTTT
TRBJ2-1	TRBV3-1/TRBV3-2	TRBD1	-	CASSQKATGTGPHEQFF	TGTGCCAGCAGCCAAAAGGCAACCGGGACAGGGCCCCATGAGCAGTTCTTC
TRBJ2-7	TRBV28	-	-	CASYEQAGAYEQYF	TGTGCCAGCTACGAGCAGGCGGGCGCCTACGAGCAGTACTTC
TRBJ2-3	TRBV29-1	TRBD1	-	CSVGGDRGKLTDTQYF	TGCAGCGTTGGAGGGGACAGGGGGAAACTCACAGATACGCAGTATTTT
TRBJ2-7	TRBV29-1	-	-	CSVAGSYEQYF	TGCAGCGTTGCAGGTTCCTACGAGCAGTACTTC
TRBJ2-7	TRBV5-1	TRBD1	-	CASSSGVQGPLNEQYF	TGCGCCAGCAGCTCAGGAGTACAGGGGCCCCTAAACGAGCAGTACTTC
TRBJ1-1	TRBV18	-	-	CASSPPREGTFF	TGTGCCAGCTCACCACCACGGGAGGGGACTTTCTTT
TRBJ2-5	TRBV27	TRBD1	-	CASSLWSRDRGQETQYF	TGTGCCAGCAGTTTATGGTCCCGGGACAGGGGCCAAGAGACCCAGTACTTC
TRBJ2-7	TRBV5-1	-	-	CASSLLDSDEQYF	TGCGCCAGCAGCTTGCTCGACAGCGACGAGCAGTACTTC
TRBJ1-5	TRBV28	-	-	CASSKLKQGSGQPQHF	TGTGCCAGCAGTAAACTCAAACAGGGATCCGGTCAGCCCCAGCATTTT
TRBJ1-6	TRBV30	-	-	CAWKGNSGISPLHF	TGTGCCTGGAAGGGAAATTCCGGGATCTCACCCCTCCACTTT
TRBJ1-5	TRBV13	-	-	CASSLGVLGNQPQHF	TGTGCCAGCAGCTTAGGGGTACTCGGCAATCAGCCCCAGCATTTT
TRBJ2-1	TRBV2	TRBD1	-	CASSEKDRGNNEQFF	TGTGCCAGCAGTGAGAAGGACAGGGGAAACAATGAGCAGTTCTTC
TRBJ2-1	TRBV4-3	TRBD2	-	CASSQELAGSYNEQFF	TGCGCCAGCAGCCAAGAACTAGCGGGGTCCTACAATGAGCAGTTCTTC
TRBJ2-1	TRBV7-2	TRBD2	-	CASSSLTSGLYNEQFF	TGTGCCAGCAGCTCCCTGACTAGCGGATTGTACAATGAGCAGTTCTTC
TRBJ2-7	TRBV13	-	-	CASSLMMAGAIDEQYF	TGTGCCAGCAGCTTAATGATGGCTGGGGCCATTGACGAGCAGTACTTC
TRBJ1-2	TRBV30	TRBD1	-	CAWSVEEGADGYTF	TGTGCCTGGAGTGTAGAGGAGGGGGCGGATGGCTACACCTTC
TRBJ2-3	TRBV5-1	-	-	CASRRLESTDTQYF	TGCGCCAGCAGACGACTAGAAAGCACAGATACGCAGTATTTT
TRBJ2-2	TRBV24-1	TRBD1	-	CATSDWERGTGKTGELFF	TGTGCCACCAGTGATTGGGAGAGGGGGACAGGGAAAACCGGGGAGCTGTTTTTT
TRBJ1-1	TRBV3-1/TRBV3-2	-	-	CASSSGGLNTEAFF	TGTGCCAGCAGTTCTGGAGGGTTGAACACTGAAGCTTTCTTT
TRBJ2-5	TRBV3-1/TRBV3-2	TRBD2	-	CASSWGLGEETQYF	TGTGCCAGCAGCTGGGGACTAGGGGAAGAGACCCAGTACTTC
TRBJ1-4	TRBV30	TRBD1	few	CACQRTGAPNEKLFF	TGTGCCTGCCAACGAACAGGGGCCCCGAATGAAAAACTGTTTTTT
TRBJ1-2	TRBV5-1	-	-	CASSLDRDYGYTF	TGCGCCAGCAGCTTGGACAGGGACTATGGCTACACCTTC
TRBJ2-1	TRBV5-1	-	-	CASSLELYEQFF	TGCGCCAGCAGCCTAGAACTCTATGAGCAGTTCTTC
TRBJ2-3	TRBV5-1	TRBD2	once	CASSLGATSGGPGTQYF	TGCGCCAGCAGCTTGGGGGCGACTAGCGGGGGGCCTGGTACGCAGTATTTT
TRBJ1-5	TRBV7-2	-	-	CASSIVSNQPQHF	TGTGCCAGCAGTATAGTTAGCAATCAGCCCCAGCATTTT
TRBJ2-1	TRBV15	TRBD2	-	CATSRDRTSTSGRNNEQFF	TGTGCCACCAGCAGAGATCGAACCTCGACTAGCGGGAGGAACAATGAGCAGTTCTTC
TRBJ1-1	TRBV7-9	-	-	CASSLGSVFEAFF	TGTGCCAGCAGCTTAGGCAGCGTATTTGAAGCTTTCTTT
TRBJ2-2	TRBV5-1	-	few	CASSLATDSEYELFF	TGCGCCAGCAGCTTGGCGACGGACAGTGAGTACGAGCTGTTTTTT
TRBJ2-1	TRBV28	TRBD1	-	CASSPGTGRNEQFF	TGTGCCAGCAGTCCCGGGACAGGAAGGAATGAGCAGTTCTTC
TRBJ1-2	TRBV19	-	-	CASSQDGYGYTF	TGTGCCAGTAGCCAGGATGGCTATGGCTACACCTTC
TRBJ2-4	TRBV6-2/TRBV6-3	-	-	CASSAARDKNIQYF	TGTGCCAGCAGTGCGGCGAGAGACAAAAACATTCAGTACTTC
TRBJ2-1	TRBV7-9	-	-	CASRDYNEQFF	TGTGCGAGCCGGGACTACAATGAGCAGTTCTTC
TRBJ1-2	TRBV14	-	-	CASSQEWADNYGYTF	TGTGCCAGCAGCCAAGAATGGGCAGATAACTATGGCTACACCTTC
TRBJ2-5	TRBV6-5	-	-	CASSYSRGTGETQYF	TGTGCCAGCAGTTACTCGCGGGGGACAGGAGAGACCCAGTACTTC